These 21 T cell receptor beta chains share one sample of origin, sequenced in a study of blood T cell repertoires in COVID-19 (dated by TCRdb to the early 2020s). Library preparation employed the immunoSEQ multiplex PCR assay. Entries here come from immuneACCESS through TCRdb and include only in-frame sequences with V and J called. Some clones fail to appear in such tables; in the studies checked, an unresolved V gene covers under half of the shortfall, and the cause of the remainder is unknown. This sample gives about 100,000 clones in total; about 87% of them show up just once. The leading ten clones occupy 20% of the sample. Sequencing used peripheral blood. All receptors derive from a human donor in a cohort sampled during active COVID-19.

The V gene is TRBV2, the J gene TRBJ2-5, with 7 bases lining up with TRBD1. The J segment lost 4 bases and the V segment lost 4 bases, leaving 3 bases of the junction unmatched. Looked up from germline, CDR1 is SNHLY and CDR2 is FYNNEI. This CDR3 has 13 residues. CDR3 sequence reads: CASSASGGETQYF. The CDR3, as DNA: TGTGCCAGCAGTGCTTCAGGGGGAGAGACCCAGTACTTC.

The CDR3 loop is CASSIDRNRGNTEAFF. In DNA, the CDR3 is TGTGCCAGTAGTATAGATCGGAACAGGGGAAACACTGAAGCTTTCTTT. The chain carries TRBV19 and TRBJ1-1; 7 nucleotides align to TRBD1. J lost 2 bases, V lost 0 bases, and 6 bases had no gene match. The CDR3 is 16 residues long. Germline CDR1 is LNHDA and CDR2 is SQIVND (reference sequence).

The chain couples TRBV5-1 to TRBJ2-2, with D possibly matching TRBD1 (6 bases). The CDR3 covers 16 residues. Trimming left V 4 bases short and J 7 bases short, with 20 bases between. CDR1 and CDR2 from the germline V gene are SGHRS and YFSETQ. The CDR3 sequence is CASSTLTGSFGGELFF. In nucleotides, the CDR3 is TGCGCCAGCAGCACCCTAACAGGGTCCTTTGGCGGGGAGCTGTTTTTT.

The count of this clone is one. The CDR3 region has the DNA TGCGCCAGCAGTACCGATGCCGGGACAGGGCCCGAAAAACTGTTTTTT. Protein sequence: CASSTDAGTGPEKLFF. The rearrangement uses TRBV5-1 and TRBJ1-4, with 9 bases matching TRBD1. In germline, CDR1 is SGHRS, CDR2 YFSETQ. V lost 5 bases, J lost 8 bases, and 13 bases stayed unmatched. The CDR3 extends over 16 amino acids.

The chain is built from TRBV12-3 or TRBV12-4 and TRBJ2-5; D gene uncertain. Trimming cost V 7 bases and J 5 bases, with 14 bases left between them. The CDR3 contains 13 residues. The CDR3 sequence: CASTLYGRETQYF. The CDR3 bases are TGTGCCAGCACCCTATATGGTCGGGAGACCCAGTACTTC.

This clone was observed a single time. The chain employs TRBV6-4 and TRBJ2-2; the D is unclear. Deletions cut 2 bases from V and 6 bases from J, with 4 bases between. Per germline, CDR1 MRHNA and CDR2 SNTAGT. CDR3 length: 12 amino acids. In DNA, the CDR3 is TGTGCCAGCAGTGACCGGTCCGGGGAGCTGTTTTTT. Protein sequence: CASSDRSGELFF.

This chain joins TRBV13 and TRBJ2-7; D gene ambiguous. The CDR3 consists of 13 residues. V was cut by 3 bases and J by 7 bases, with 13 bases left in between. In germline, CDR1 is PRHDT, CDR2 FYEKMQ (reference sequence). The DNA of the CDR3 is TGTGCCAGCAGCTTCGACTCCTTCGGGGAGCAGTACTTC. Its protein is CASSFDSFGEQYF.

V usage is TRBV7-2 and J usage is TRBJ2-7, with 14 positions matching TRBD2. The CDR3 spans 15 residues. V lost 4 bases and J lost 2; bases outside the gene matches: 1. Germline V gene data show CDR1 as SGHTA and CDR2 as FQGNSA. The CDR3: CASSWGLAGAYEQYF. Written as DNA, the CDR3 is TGTGCCAGCAGCTGGGGACTAGCGGGAGCCTACGAGCAGTACTTC.

The chain uses TRBV7-9 and TRBJ1-2; the match to TRBD1 covers 7 bases. The CDR3 length is 18 residues. V trimming: 1 base; J trimming: 0 bases; junction bases outside the gene matches: 11. The germline CDR1 and CDR2 sequences are SEHNR and FQNEAQ (reference sequence). The CDR3 region has the DNA TGTGCCAGCAGCTTAGTGGGGAAAATGGGACAGCCTAACTATGGCTACACCTTC. Translation gives CASSLVGKMGQPNYGYTF.

This chain uses TRBV7-9 with TRBJ1-1, with 9 positions matching TRBD1. CDR3 length: 15 amino acids. Trimming took 1 base from V and 6 from J; bases not matched to a gene: 6. CDR1 is SEHNR and CDR2 is FQNEAQ in the germline V gene (reference sequence). The CDR3 DNA follows: TGTGCCAGCAGCTTAGGTACGACAGGGGGTGCTGAAGCTTTCTTT. Protein product: CASSLGTTGGAEAFF.

The chain is built from TRBV3-1 (or the pseudogene TRBV3-2) and TRBJ2-1, with 13 bases matching TRBD2. V lost 0 bases, J lost 8 bases, and 4 bases stayed unmatched. CDR1 and CDR2 from the germline V gene are LGHDT and YNNKEL (reference sequence). The CDR3 covers 16 residues. CDR3 loop: CASSQEGLAGIDEQFF. The CDR3 DNA reads as TGTGCCAGCAGCCAAGAGGGACTAGCGGGAATCGATGAGCAGTTCTTC.

V and J are TRBV7-2 and TRBJ2-7; 14 nucleotides line up with TRBD2. CDR1 is SGHTA, CDR2 FQGNSA, per germline. V lost 5 bases to trimming and J lost 5 bases; unmatched junction nucleotides: 14. The CDR3 loop spans 18 amino acids. The CDR3, as DNA: TGTGCCAGCAGCCTTTCGACTAGCGGGAGGGCAAGAACGCACGAGCAGTACTTC. Its protein is CASSLSTSGRARTHEQYF.

The V and J genes are TRBV3-1 (or the pseudogene TRBV3-2) and TRBJ1-1; TRBD1 might be the D (6 bases). The CDR3 contains 15 residues. Germline V CDR1 and CDR2: LGHDT, YNNKEL (reference sequence). V was pared by 1 base and J by 1 base, with 10 bases between. The CDR3 region has the DNA TGTGCCAGCAGCCAAGCCGTCAGGGGGAACACTGAAGCTTTCTTT. This sequence encodes CASSQAVRGNTEAFF.

V usage is TRBV18 and J usage is TRBJ2-7, with D maybe TRBD2 (6 bases). This CDR3 spans 13 amino acids. Germline V gene lookup returns CDR1 KGHSH and CDR2 LQKENI. Trimming removed 3 bases at V and 2 bases at J, with 8 bases between. The CDR3 region is CASSPEGPYEQYF. CDR3 coding DNA: TGTGCCAGCTCACCGGAGGGTCCCTACGAGCAGTACTTC.

The V call is TRBV4-3, the J call TRBJ1-1; D may be TRBD1 (6 bases). This CDR3 has 16 amino acids. Trimming pared 1 base from V and 5 bases from J, leaving 17 bases between. Per germline, CDR1 LGHNA and CDR2 YSLEER. The CDR3 loop is CASSQAFRGVYTEAFF. Written as DNA, the CDR3 is TGCGCCAGCAGCCAAGCTTTCAGGGGCGTCTATACTGAAGCTTTCTTT.

This CDR3 reads CASSLDGESNQPQHF. Written as DNA, the CDR3 is TGCGCCAGCAGCTTGGACGGGGAGAGCAATCAGCCCCAGCATTTT. The V and J genes are TRBV5-1 and TRBJ1-5; D unclear. With 0 bases removed from V and 1 base from J, the gap between germline ends came to 8 bases. Germline CDR1 is SGHRS and CDR2 is YFSETQ. This CDR3 is built from 15 residues.

The rearrangement joins TRBV6-2 or TRBV6-3 to TRBJ2-1; 7 nucleotides match TRBD2. This CDR3 is built from 15 residues. Per the germline V gene, CDR1 is MNHEY and CDR2 is SVGEGT. Losses at the gene ends were 5 bases for V and 2 bases for J; bases not matched to a gene: 6. The CDR3 region has the DNA TGTGCCAGCAGTGTTGGCGGGGGAGCCTACAATGAGCAGTTCTTC. Translated: CASSVGGGAYNEQFF.

The rearrangement uses TRBV5-1 and TRBJ2-3, with 11 bases fitting TRBD2. The CDR3 has 16 residues. Germline lookup yields CDR1 SGHRS and CDR2 YFSETQ. V was clipped by 0 bases and J by 2 bases; unmatched bases: 2. CDR3 in amino acids: CASSLGLAGTTDTQYF. CDR3 nucleotides: TGCGCCAGCAGCTTGGGACTAGCGGGAACCACAGATACGCAGTATTTT.

With respect to this clone: The same CDR3 also results from other DNA sequences found in this sample. This chain links TRBV24-1 with TRBJ1-2, with 8 bases aligning to TRBD1. CDR3 length: 17 amino acids. After removal of 3 bases from V and 6 bases from J, the junction contained 14 bases not matched to a gene. The V gene's germline CDR1 is KGHDR and CDR2 SFDVKD. The CDR3 here is CATSDPHTTGVRDGYTF. Here the CDR3 DNA reads TGTGCCACCAGTGATCCCCACACGACAGGGGTTAGAGATGGCTACACCTTC.

This chain joins TRBV3-1 (or the pseudogene TRBV3-2) and TRBJ2-1, with 14 nucleotides matching TRBD2. This CDR3 region has 20 residues. V lost 3 bases and J lost 3; bases outside the gene matches: 13. From germline, CDR1 is LGHDT and CDR2 YNNKEL (reference sequence). CDR3 nucleotide sequence: TGTGCCAGCAGCCAGCTTACCGGGACTAGCGGGAGATGGGGCTACAATGAGCAGTTCTTC. Residues: CASSQLTGTSGRWGYNEQFF.

This chain connects TRBV7-8 to TRBJ1-4; tentatively, D is TRBD1 (6 bases). This CDR3 region has 15 residues. CDR1 is SGHVS and CDR2 is FQNEAQ in the germline V gene. Between the trimmed V and J ends, which lost 0 bases and 10 bases, there was a span of 15 bases. CDR3 in amino acids: CASSLAVGQLRKLFF. CDR3 in DNA: TGTGCCAGCAGCTTAGCCGTAGGACAGCTGAGAAAACTGTTTTTT.